This TCR beta chain was documented in a study of blood T cell repertoires in COVID-19. V was trimmed by 2 bases and J by 10 bases, leaving 9 bases between them. Germline CDR1 and CDR2: MNHEY and SVGEGT. The CDR3 extends over 12 amino acids. Profiled with immunoSEQ multiplex PCR; TCRdb holds only in-frame clones, not every one. The sample shows a few hundred thousand clones, 90% of them seen only once. Sequenced input: PBMCs or T cells enriched from blood (not recorded which). The sequence came from a man aged 25 to 45 who had been exposed to COVID-19. The chain uses TRBV6-2 or TRBV6-3 and TRBJ2-1; no clear D. The CDR3 is CASSYPGVEQFF. In nucleotides, the CDR3 is TGTGCCAGCAGTTACCCCGGTGTGGAGCAGTTCTTC.